This TCR beta chain was captured by sequencing in a study of blood T cell repertoires in COVID-19. Overall study: Sites across the United States, Italy and Spain contributed samples from acute and convalescent COVID-19. PBMCs, B-cell-depleted T cells, or T cells provided the cDNA or gDNA that made up the material.

The CDR3 is 17 amino acids. CDR1 is SEHNR, CDR2 FQNEAQ, per germline (reference sequence). With 4 bases removed from V and 4 bases from J, the gap between germline ends came to 19 bases. Per the study methods: Reference gene primer amplification gave nucleated cell count estimates. Sequenced by immunoSEQ multiplex PCR; TCRdb stores in-frame clones only, minus some. V, J and clone size are taken as reported in that table, and D and trimming were inferred from the DNA itself. The sample consists of roughly 150,000 clones, 78% of them appearing once. This clonotype originated in a woman over 75 with acute or convalescent COVID-19. Sequencing was done on a sample of peripheral blood. This chain links TRBV7-9 with TRBJ2-2; no firm D call. CDR3 coding DNA: TGTGCCAGCAGCTCCCCCACTTATACGACACGCACCGGGGAGCTGTTTTTT. It encodes CASSSPTYTTRTGELFF.